This is a list of T cell receptor beta chains from one sample in a study of blood T cells in healthy people across ages. In TCRdb, the 5' RACE reads were re-called with MiXCR into one record per CDR3 protein. The sample has approximately 800,000 distinct CDR3 sequences, 53% seen once. Sequencing was carried out using blood. These receptors were collected from an elderly man in good health. CDR3s include the opening cysteine and the closing phenylalanine or tryptophan. A D gene is named only where the DNA matches it firmly.

d_call	j_call	v_call	cdr3_aa
-	TRBJ2-1	TRBV10-3	CAISEGGRDSYNEQFF
TRBD2	TRBJ2-1	TRBV5-1	CASSASGSFESEFF
TRBD2	TRBJ2-1	TRBV9	CASSTRLAGDTKQFF
TRBD2	TRBJ2-5	TRBV20-1	CSARVAGGPRYNEQYF
-	TRBJ2-7	TRBV3-1	CASSTTAGEQYF
TRBD1	TRBJ2-2	TRBV9	CASSALTTGVATGELFF
-	TRBJ1-2	TRBV3-1	CASSQDSLSGAGDYTF
-	TRBJ2-5	TRBV7-2	CASSSRDGPQETQYF
-	TRBJ2-6	TRBV18	CASSPSGHLSSGANVLTF
-	TRBJ2-3	TRBV18	CASSRASAGDTQYF
-	TRBJ2-5	TRBV29-1	CSVVRLLQGRETQYF
TRBD2	TRBJ2-3	TRBV7-2	CASSPRAGARYAYF
-	TRBJ2-4	TRBV27	CASSPARDIQYF
-	TRBJ2-3	TRBV6-1	CASRRTGQRSTDTQYF
-	TRBJ2-3	TRBV27	CASSLGGSTGTNTQYF
-	TRBJ1-5	TRBV12-3/TRBV12-4	CASSVTGSGDQPQHF
TRBD1	TRBJ1-5	TRBV20-1	CSAILGTGQLNQPQHF
TRBD2	TRBJ2-1	TRBV6-5	CASSHSGRDYNEQFF
-	TRBJ2-2	TRBV20-1	CSARDPEIGGELFF
-	TRBJ1-6	TRBV20-1	CSATYGGGDSPLHF
-	TRBJ2-7	TRBV29-1	CSVLDAGQSYEQYF
-	TRBJ2-6	TRBV7-2	CASSLVQGYSGANVLTF
-	TRBJ2-7	TRBV11-2	CASSLVAIASYEQYF
-	TRBJ1-2	TRBV7-3	CASSLTSGGGNDGYTF
TRBD1	TRBJ1-5	TRBV19	CASRPGTGNRNQPQHF
-	TRBJ2-3	TRBV6-5	CASSQTGTDTQYF
-	TRBJ2-3	TRBV18	CASSSDFEADTQYF
-	TRBJ2-3	TRBV29-1	CGVGATDTQYF
-	TRBJ1-2	TRBV6-2/TRBV6-3	CASSDPLWDGYTF
-	TRBJ2-2	TRBV27	CASSLSRRADTGELFF
-	TRBJ1-1	TRBV7-2	CASSLVVAVNTEAFF
TRBD2	TRBJ2-1	TRBV7-2	CASSLLAGVFGEQFF
TRBD1	TRBJ1-1	TRBV20-1	CSASPGQMNTEAFF
TRBD2	TRBJ2-3	TRBV20-1	CSARDRLAGGVYTQYF
-	TRBJ2-5	TRBV21-1	CARDWGSGDEQYF
TRBD1	TRBJ2-5	TRBV5-6	CASSLADRDWGTQYF
TRBD2	TRBJ2-4	TRBV7-9	CASSSTSGRSYTQYF
-	TRBJ2-1	TRBV4-1	CASSQAPWGRRSNEQFF
-	TRBJ2-5	TRBV7-2	CVSSSHRLVQETQYF
-	TRBJ2-2	TRBV4-2	CASSQDPSVPPDTGELFF
-	TRBJ2-3	TRBV20-1	CSARITRGQGYAYF
TRBD2	TRBJ2-3	TRBV9	CASSVELAGFSDTQYF
-	TRBJ1-2	TRBV12-3/TRBV12-4	CASSPGTANGYTF
-	TRBJ1-2	TRBV3-1	CASSQSLRDYGYTF